The 29 T cell receptor beta chains below come from one sample, sequenced in a study of T cell changes during pregnancy in multiple sclerosis. This table comes from immunoSEQ multiplex PCR, and its TCRdb copy is limited to in-frame clones, with some not included. The sample lists 85,000 to 120,000 clones; about 90% were seen once. Sequencing was performed on peripheral blood, taken before pregnancy. These receptors came from a female donor with multiple sclerosis, enrolled in a pregnancy study.

The chain joins TRBV28 to TRBJ2-7; TRBD1 is a possible D gene (5 bases). Trimming left V 6 bases short and J 2 bases short, with 8 bases between. Germline loops: CDR1 MDHEN, CDR2 SYDVKM. The length of the CDR3 is 12 residues. The CDR3, as DNA: TGTGCCAGCAGGGACACCACCTACGAGCAGTACTTC. Translation: CASRDTTYEQYF.

The genes are TRBV28 and TRBJ2-5, with D unclear. Per the germline V gene, CDR1 is MDHEN and CDR2 is SYDVKM. V was trimmed by 3 bases and J by 3 bases, leaving 8 bases between them. This CDR3 region has 13 residues. The CDR3 DNA reads as TGTGCCAGCAGTTTCTGGGCAAAAGAGACCCAGTACTTC. Its protein product is CASSFWAKETQYF. Full variable domain (missing parts from reference TRBV28 and TRBJ2-5): DVKVTQSSRYLVKRTGEKVFLECVQDMDHENMFWYRQDPGLGLRLIYFSYDVKMKEKGDIPEGYSVSREKKERFSLILESASTNQTSMYLCASSFWAKETQYFGPGTRLLVL.

The gene calls are TRBV7-3 and TRBJ1-1; possible D gene TRBD1, 5 bases. Deletions cut 5 bases from V and 4 bases from J, with 17 bases between. CDR3 size: 15 residues. The V gene's germline CDR1 is SGHTA and CDR2 FQGTGA. The CDR3 sequence is CASSLGAQGSTEAFF. The CDR3 DNA sequence: TGTGCCAGCAGCCTAGGGGCACAAGGGTCCACTGAAGCTTTCTTT. The full variable domain, with the rest looked up from reference TRBV7-3 and TRBJ1-1, is GAGVSQTPSNKVTEKGKYVELRCDPISGHTALYWYRQSLGQGPEFLIYFQGTGAADDSGLPNDRFFAVRPEGSVSTLKIQRTERGDSAVYLCASSLGAQGSTEAFFGQGTRLTVV.

Turning to this clone: Compared with germline, one end of the junction differs, possibly owing to a read error. The chain links TRBV18 to TRBJ2-7, with D perhaps matching TRBD2 (6 bases). Germline CDR1 and CDR2: KGHSH and LQKENI. The CDR3 is 13 amino acids. CDR3 sequence: CASSPQRADEQYF. The CDR3 DNA reads TGTGCCAGCTCCCCACAGCGGGCGGACGAGCAGTACTTC. The whole variable domain, filled in from reference TRBV18 and TRBJ2-7, reads NAGVMQNPRHLVRRRGQEARLRCSPMKGHSHVYWYRQLPEEGLKFMVYLQKENIIDESGMPKERFSAEFPKEGPSILRIQQVVRGDSAAYFCASSPQRADEQYFGPGTRLTVT.

V and J are TRBV19 and TRBJ2-1; the match to TRBD2 covers 13 bases. Germline assignment: CDR1 LNHDA and CDR2 SQIVND (reference sequence). V shed 0 bases and J 10 bases; nucleotides not matched to a gene: 9. The CDR3 has 17 amino acids. CDR3 loop: CASSIDGGLAGWGEQFF. DNA for the CDR3: TGTGCCAGTAGTATAGACGGGGGACTAGCGGGGTGGGGGGAGCAGTTCTTC.

The chain carries TRBV5-4 and TRBJ2-5; 16 bases align to TRBD2. V gave up 1 base and J gave up 3 bases; unmatched junction bases: 6. Germline loops: CDR1 SGHNT, CDR2 YYREEE (reference sequence). The CDR3 sequence is 18 residues long. CDR3 in DNA: TGTGCCAGCAGCTTGCCGGGACTAGCGGGAGGGCCGAAAGAGACCCAGTACTTC. Residues: CASSLPGLAGGPKETQYF.

This chain uses TRBV11-3 with TRBJ2-1; 14 bases line up with TRBD2. Trimming took 3 bases from V and 7 from J; bases not matched to a gene: 2. The CDR3 is 15 amino acids. Germline lookup yields CDR1 SGHNT and CDR2 YENEEA. The CDR3 is CASSFGTSGGNEQFF. In nucleotides, the CDR3 is TGTGCCAGCAGCTTCGGGACTAGCGGGGGAAATGAGCAGTTCTTC.

J is TRBJ2-5 and V is TRBV11-2; TRBD2 is a possible D gene (6 bases). The CDR3 extends over 15 amino acids. Trimming shortened V by 1 base and J by 4 bases, and 13 bases separated the two germline ends. The V gene's germline CDR1 is SGHAT and CDR2 FQNNGV. The CDR3: CASSLVGGVGETQYF. The CDR3 bases are TGTGCCAGCAGCTTAGTCGGGGGAGTCGGAGAGACCCAGTACTTC.

This clone was seen a single time. The J gene is TRBJ2-3, the V gene TRBV7-9; tentative D call: TRBD1 (6 bases). V shed 6 bases and J shed 5 bases, with 12 bases lying between them. This CDR3 spans 13 amino acids. CDR1 and CDR2 (germline): SEHNR, FQNEAQ (reference sequence). The DNA for the CDR3 is TGTGCCAGCAGTCTTTTAGGGGGAGATACGCAGTATTTT. As protein: CASSLLGGDTQYF.

The V gene is TRBV7-2, the J gene TRBJ2-1; TRBD2 agrees at 7 bases. Germline CDR1 is SGHTA and CDR2 is FQGNSA. This CDR3 is built from 19 residues. Losses at the gene ends were 1 base for V and 5 bases for J; bases not matched to a gene: 17. CDR3: CASSLEQPWGSGSNNEQFF. CDR3 sequence (DNA): TGTGCCAGCAGCTTAGAACAGCCCTGGGGTAGCGGGTCCAACAATGAGCAGTTCTTC.

The chain is built from TRBV13 and TRBJ1-1; TRBD1 is a possible D gene (6 bases). CDR1 and CDR2 (germline): PRHDT, FYEKMQ (reference sequence). The CDR3 is 17 amino acids. V was shortened by 4 bases and J by 1 base, with 19 bases between the two germline ends. The CDR3 region is CASSSEVHQGSNTEAFF. Written as DNA, the CDR3 is TGTGCCAGCAGCTCCGAGGTACATCAGGGGTCGAACACTGAAGCTTTCTTT.

This clone was recorded once. The J gene is TRBJ1-1, the V gene TRBV30; D remains ambiguous. Trimming pared 0 bases from V and 4 bases from J, leaving 12 bases between. The CDR3 covers 14 residues. Germline loops: CDR1 GTSNPN, CDR2 SVGIG (reference sequence). The CDR3 region has the DNA TGTGCCTGGAGTGTGGCGGGCGTAAGCACTGAAGCTTTCTTT. Translated: CAWSVAGVSTEAFF.

The rearrangement joins TRBV29-1 to TRBJ2-7; 10 bases align to TRBD1. CDR3 size: 13 residues. V dropped 6 bases and J dropped 3; count of bases not matched to a gene: 5. The germline gives CDR1 SQVTM, CDR2 ANQGSEA. CDR3 protein: CSVGTGALYEQYF. CDR3 DNA sequence: TGCAGCGTGGGGACAGGGGCTCTCTACGAGCAGTACTTC.

The chain is built from TRBV7-9 and TRBJ1-1; D is possibly TRBD1 (6 bases). CDR3 length: 13 amino acids. Trimming stripped 5 bases from V and 2 bases from J, with 9 bases between. Germline V gene sequence: CDR1 SEHNR, CDR2 FQNEAQ (reference sequence). For the CDR3, the DNA is TGTGCCAGCAGCGGACAGCAAAACACTGAAGCTTTCTTT. Residues: CASSGQQNTEAFF.

The chain employs TRBV13 and TRBJ2-3; possible D gene TRBD1, 6 bases. Between the trimmed V and J ends, which lost 5 bases and 7 bases, there was a span of 19 bases. Germline CDR1 reads PRHDT; CDR2 reads FYEKMQ (reference sequence). This CDR3 contains 15 residues. The CDR3 here is CASSPQGHPSYTQYF. The DNA of the CDR3 is TGTGCCAGCAGCCCCCAGGGACACCCCTCCTATACGCAGTATTTT. Full variable domain (outside the CDR3, taken from reference TRBV13 and TRBJ2-3): AAGVIQSPRHLIKEKRETATLKCYPIPRHDTVYWYQQGPGQDPQFLISFYEKMQSDKGSIPDRFSAQQFSDYHSELNMSSLELGDSALYFCASSPQGHPSYTQYFGPGTRLTVL.

J is TRBJ1-1 and V is TRBV18, with 7 bases lining up with TRBD1. The germline V gene has CDR1 KGHSH and CDR2 LQKENI. This CDR3 region has 16 residues. V lost 5 bases to trimming and J lost 0 bases; unmatched junction nucleotides: 9. CDR3 coding DNA: TGTGCCAGCTCATCCAACCAGGGACAGTTGAACACTGAAGCTTTCTTT. Translated, it gives CASSSNQGQLNTEAFF.

This sequence joins TRBV28 and TRBJ2-3, with 8 nucleotides matching TRBD1. Per germline, CDR1 MDHEN and CDR2 SYDVKM. CDR3 length equals 15 residues. V lost 6 bases, J lost 5 bases, and 10 bases stayed unmatched. The chain's CDR3 is CASRYVPGQEDTQYF. The CDR3 DNA is TGTGCCAGCAGATATGTCCCGGGACAGGAAGATACGCAGTATTTT.

J is TRBJ2-5 and V is TRBV2; maybe TRBD1 (5 bases). Per germline, CDR1 SNHLY and CDR2 FYNNEI. The CDR3 has 15 amino acids. Trimming left V 0 bases short and J 5 bases short, with 13 bases between. CDR3 bases: TGTGCCAGCAGTGAAGCGCTTGGTCAGGGTGAGACCCAGTACTTC. It is translated as CASSEALGQGETQYF.

This clone came up a few times. V usage is TRBV6-5 and J usage is TRBJ1-1; no clear D gene. Germline CDR1 MNHEY, CDR2 SVGAGI. The CDR3 length is 14 residues. Trimming cost V 6 bases and J 0 bases, with 11 bases left between them. CDR3 amino acids: CASRGFGMNTEAFF. The CDR3 nucleotides are TGTGCCAGCAGGGGATTCGGGATGAACACTGAAGCTTTCTTT.

The rearrangement joins TRBV7-9 to TRBJ2-1, with a possible D match to TRBD1 (6 bases). V lost 7 bases and J 9 bases, leaving 25 bases between the germline ends. Per the germline V gene, CDR1 is SEHNR and CDR2 is FQNEAQ (reference sequence). There are 16 residues in the CDR3. CDR3 nucleotides: TGTGCCAGCACCCTCGGCATGGGGGCGAAGACTGGTGAGCAGTTCTTC. Amino acid sequence: CASTLGMGAKTGEQFF.

The genes are TRBV13 and TRBJ2-4; 8 nucleotides align to TRBD1. V lost 5 bases, J lost 3 bases, and 9 bases stayed unmatched. CDR3 size: 16 residues. Germline CDR1 is PRHDT and CDR2 is FYEKMQ (reference sequence). The CDR3 nucleotides read TGTGCCAGCAGCGCCCGAGACAGGGGAGTCAAAAACATTCAGTACTTC. This gives the protein CASSARDRGVKNIQYF.

The CDR3, as DNA: TGTGCCAGCAGCCAAGATGAGACAGGGGGTACTGAAAAACTGTTTTTT. Translated, it gives CASSQDETGGTEKLFF. The gene calls are TRBV4-2 and TRBJ1-4; 9 bases fit TRBD1. Looked up from germline, CDR1 is LGHNA and CDR2 is YNFKEQ. V lost 0 bases to trimming and J lost 7 bases; unmatched junction nucleotides: 6. The CDR3 is 16 amino acids.

This sequence joins TRBV7-2 and TRBJ2-7, with D tentatively TRBD2 (5 bases). The CDR3 loop spans 17 amino acids. The germline gives CDR1 SGHTA, CDR2 FQGNSA. V lost 1 base to trimming and J lost 4 bases, with 20 bases between them. The CDR3 nucleotides are TGTGCCAGCAGCTTAGGAATGGCTTGGGCGGGCGCATACGAGCAGTACTTC. Amino acids: CASSLGMAWAGAYEQYF.

In its sample, this clone was seen once. The chain recombines TRBV4-3 with TRBJ1-5, with D maybe TRBD1 (5 bases). The CDR3 is 15 residues long. The V end lost 3 bases, the J end lost 6 bases, and 15 bases lay between the germline ends. Germline V lookup: CDR1 LGHNA, CDR2 YSLEER. The CDR3 DNA reads TGCGCCAGCAGCCAGTCCAACGGGGGTCCTCAGCCCCAGCATTTT. Encoded protein: CASSQSNGGPQPQHF.

The chain employs TRBV19 and TRBJ1-2; 7 bases line up with TRBD1. The CDR3 length is 14 residues. From germline, CDR1 is LNHDA and CDR2 SQIVND (reference sequence). The V segment lost 7 bases and the J segment 2 bases; nucleotides outside the gene matches: 7. The CDR3 region is CASNGQARNYGYTF. In DNA, the CDR3 is TGTGCCAGTAATGGACAGGCCAGAAACTATGGCTACACCTTC.

The J gene is TRBJ2-7, the V gene TRBV11-3, with TRBD2 identical over 8 bases. Germline CDR1 and CDR2: SGHNT and YENEEA. The CDR3 consists of 19 residues. V shed 5 bases and J 0 bases; nucleotides not matched to a gene: 18. CDR3 sequence reads: CASSGGEAGGLFSSYEQYF. The DNA for the CDR3 is TGTGCCAGCAGCGGAGGGGAGGCGGGGGGACTCTTCAGCTCCTACGAGCAGTACTTC.

This sequence joins TRBV19 and TRBJ1-4; the match to TRBD1 covers 7 bases. Germline CDR1 is LNHDA and CDR2 is SQIVND (reference sequence). Trimming cost V 5 bases and J 7 bases; bases outside gene matches: 7. CDR3 length equals 14 residues. CDR3 sequence: CASSRSGGPEKLFF. CDR3 DNA sequence: TGTGCCAGTAGTCGATCAGGGGGGCCTGAAAAACTGTTTTTT.

The rearrangement joins TRBV4-1 to TRBJ1-2; TRBD1 might be the D (6 bases). The CDR3 runs 13 residues. V was trimmed by 1 base and J by 6 bases, leaving 9 bases between them. Germline-derived CDR1 and CDR2 are MGHRA and YSYEKL. The CDR3 loop reads CASSQGGGDGYTF. The DNA of the CDR3 is TGCGCCAGCAGCCAAGGAGGGGGTGATGGCTACACCTTC.

In DNA form, the CDR3 reads TGTGCCACCAGCAGAGGCCAACTAAGCGGGGAAGAGACCCAGTACTTC. Translated: CATSRGQLSGEETQYF. The chain links TRBV15 to TRBJ2-5, with 7 positions matching TRBD2. Trimming at V came to 1 base and at J to 3 bases, leaving 8 bases not matched to a gene. This CDR3 is 16 amino acids long. Germline lookup yields CDR1 LNHNV and CDR2 YYDKDF (reference sequence).